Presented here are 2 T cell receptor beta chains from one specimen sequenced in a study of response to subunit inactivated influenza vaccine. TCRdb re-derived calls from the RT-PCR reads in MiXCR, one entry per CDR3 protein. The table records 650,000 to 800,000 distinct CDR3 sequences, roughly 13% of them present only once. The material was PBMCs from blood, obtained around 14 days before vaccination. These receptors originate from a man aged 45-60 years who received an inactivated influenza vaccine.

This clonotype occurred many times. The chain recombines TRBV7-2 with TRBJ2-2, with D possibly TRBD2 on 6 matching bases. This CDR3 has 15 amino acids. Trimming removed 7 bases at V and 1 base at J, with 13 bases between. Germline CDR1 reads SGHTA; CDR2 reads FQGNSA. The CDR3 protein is CASKPGLMNTGELFF. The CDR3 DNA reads TGTGCCAGCAAACCGGGACTTATGAACACCGGGGAGCTGTTTTTT. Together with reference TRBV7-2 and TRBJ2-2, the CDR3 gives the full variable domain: GAGVSQSPSNKVTEKGKDVELRCDPISGHTALYWYRQSLGQGLEFLIYFQGNSAPDKSGLPSDRFSAERTGGSVSTLTIQRTQQEDSAVYLCASKPGLMNTGELFFGEGSRLTVL.

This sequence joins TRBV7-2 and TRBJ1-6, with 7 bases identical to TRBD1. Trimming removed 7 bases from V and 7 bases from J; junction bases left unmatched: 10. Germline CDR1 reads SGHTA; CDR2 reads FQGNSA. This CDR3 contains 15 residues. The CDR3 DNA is TGTGCCAGCATCCCTCACAGGGGACAGAATTCACCCCTCCACTTT. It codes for CASIPHRGQNSPLHF.